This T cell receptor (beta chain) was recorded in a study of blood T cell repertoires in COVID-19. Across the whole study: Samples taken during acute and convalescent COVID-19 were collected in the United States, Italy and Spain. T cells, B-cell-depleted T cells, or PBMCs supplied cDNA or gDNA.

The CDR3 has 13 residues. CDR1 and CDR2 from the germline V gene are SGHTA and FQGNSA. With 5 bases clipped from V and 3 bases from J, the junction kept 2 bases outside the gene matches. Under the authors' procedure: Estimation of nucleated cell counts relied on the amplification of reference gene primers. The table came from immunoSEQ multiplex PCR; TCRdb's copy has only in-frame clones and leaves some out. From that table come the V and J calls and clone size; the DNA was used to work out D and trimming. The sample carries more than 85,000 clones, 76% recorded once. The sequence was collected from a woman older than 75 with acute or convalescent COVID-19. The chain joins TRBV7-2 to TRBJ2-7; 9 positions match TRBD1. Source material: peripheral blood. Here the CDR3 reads CASSPDRGYEQYF. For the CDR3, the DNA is TGTGCCAGCAGCCCGGACAGGGGCTACGAGCAGTACTTC.